The 25 T cell receptor beta chains below were found in one sample sequenced in a study of TIL therapy for anti-PD-1-resistant metastatic lung cancer. This was the immunoSEQ v3 assay. The table came from immunoSEQ multiplex PCR; TCRdb's copy has only in-frame clones and leaves some out. This sample has tens of thousands of clones, with around 80% found just once. Time point denoted: pre-treatment sample, taken before nivolumab and TIL therapy. Source: blood, taken at baseline. These receptors were taken from a man aged 65 to 79 with non-small cell lung cancer.

The chain links TRBV7-8 to TRBJ2-1, with D possibly being TRBD2 (5 bases). This CDR3 region has 15 residues. Trimming took 2 bases from V and 0 from J, leaving 8 bases between them. Germline V gene data show CDR1 as SGHVS and CDR2 as FQNEAQ. This chain's CDR3 is CASSLRAGSYNEQFF. The DNA for the CDR3 is TGTGCCAGCAGCTTACGGGCGGGCTCCTACAATGAGCAGTTCTTC.

This rearrangement joins TRBV18 to TRBJ2-1, with 9 bases lining up with TRBD2. The V segment lost 4 bases and the J segment 8 bases; nucleotides outside the gene matches: 9. The CDR3 is 15 residues long. CDR1 KGHSH and CDR2 LQKENI come from the germline V gene. In DNA form, the CDR3 reads TGTGCCAGCTCACTCATAGCGGGAGACAGGGATGAGCAGTTCTTC. Amino acids: CASSLIAGDRDEQFF.

This clone was seen only once. The V and J genes are TRBV28 and TRBJ1-1; D gene uncertain. V lost 6 bases to trimming and J lost 5 bases, with 16 bases between them. This CDR3 contains 14 residues. Germline lookup yields CDR1 MDHEN and CDR2 SYDVKM. For the CDR3, the DNA is TGTGCCAGCAGCGCCCCTGGCCGTAGGACTGAAGCTTTCTTT. Its translation is CASSAPGRRTEAFF.

The V call is TRBV6-1, the J call TRBJ2-1; possibly TRBD1 or TRBD2 for D (5 bases each). Germline V gene data show CDR1 as MNHNS and CDR2 as SASEGT. The CDR3 extends over 15 amino acids. Trimming took off 6 bases at V and 1 base at J, with 13 bases between the two ends. As DNA, the CDR3 is TGTGCCAGCAGGGCCGGGACGGCATCCTACAATGAGCAGTTCTTC. Protein product: CASRAGTASYNEQFF.

The V gene is TRBV6-1, the J gene TRBJ2-1; TRBD2 agrees at 11 bases. V shed 8 bases and J 7 bases; nucleotides not matched to a gene: 4. This CDR3 contains 13 residues. The germline V gene encodes CDR1 MNHNS and CDR2 SASEGT. The DNA for the CDR3 is TGTGCCAGCCTGGGACTAGCGGATAATGAGCAGTTCTTC. This gives the protein CASLGLADNEQFF.

The CDR3 here is CASSSGPTGNNSPLHF. The CDR3 nucleotides are TGCGCCAGCAGCTCCGGACCGACAGGGAACAATTCACCCCTCCACTTT. This rearrangement joins TRBV5-1 to TRBJ1-6; 7 bases map to TRBD1. This CDR3 is 16 amino acids long. V shed 3 bases and J 7 bases; nucleotides not matched to a gene: 10. Germline CDR1 SGHRS, CDR2 YFSETQ.

In its sample, this clone was seen once. The J gene is TRBJ2-3, the V gene TRBV19; 10 bases align to TRBD2. CDR3 length: 16 residues. J gave up 3 bases and V 5 bases, and 8 bases lay outside the gene matches. Germline loops: CDR1 LNHDA, CDR2 SQIVND (reference sequence). CDR3 coding DNA: TGTGCCAGTAGTCAAACTAGCGGGACTAGTACAGATACGCAGTATTTT. Encoded protein: CASSQTSGTSTDTQYF.

The table lists this clone with a few counts. The genes are TRBV7-9 and TRBJ1-4; D possibly corresponds to TRBD1 (6 bases). Deletions cut 0 bases from V and 6 bases from J, with 14 bases between. From germline, CDR1 is SEHNR and CDR2 FQNEAQ (reference sequence). There are 16 residues in the CDR3. DNA of the CDR3: TGTGCCAGCAGCTTAGCTCGAGGACAGCTCGATGAAAAACTGTTTTTT. Its protein is CASSLARGQLDEKLFF.

The CDR3 DNA follows: TGCAGCGTCTCCTTCGGGAGGGCGCGCACAGATACGCAGTATTTT. This codes for CSVSFGRARTDTQYF. The chain has TRBV29-1 and TRBJ2-3; 8 nucleotides line up with TRBD2. Trimming took 6 bases from V and 1 from J; bases not matched to a gene: 9. Per the germline V gene, CDR1 is SQVTM and CDR2 is ANQGSEA. The CDR3 contains 15 residues.

J is TRBJ2-7 and V is TRBV5-4; a weak D match, TRBD2 (5 bases). Germline V gene sequence: CDR1 SGHNT, CDR2 YYREEE (reference sequence). The CDR3 runs to 13 residues. V was cut by 4 bases and J by 0 bases, with 8 bases left in between. The CDR3 reads CASSTSGSYEQYF. The CDR3 DNA is TGTGCCAGCAGCACCAGCGGCTCCTACGAGCAGTACTTC. Based on the CDR3 plus reference TRBV5-4 and TRBJ2-7, the full variable domain is ETGVTQSPTHLIKTRGQQVTLRCSSQSGHNTVSWYQQALGQGPQFIFQYYREEENGRGNFPPRFSGLQFPNYSSELNVNALELDDSALYLCASSTSGSYEQYFGPGTRLTVT.

The chain has TRBV11-2 and TRBJ1-2; perhaps TRBD1 as D (5 bases). Trimming shortened V by 6 bases and J by 5 bases, and 13 bases separated the two germline ends. Germline assignment: CDR1 SGHAT and CDR2 FQNNGV. This CDR3 has 13 residues. The CDR3 DNA follows: TGTGCCAGCAGTGCGGGGCTCGTTTATGGCTACACCTTC. Translated: CASSAGLVYGYTF.

This clone was seen ten or more times. V gene TRBV19 combines with J gene TRBJ2-6; D ambiguous. This CDR3 is built from 15 residues. Germline loops: CDR1 LNHDA, CDR2 SQIVND (reference sequence). V shed 3 bases and J shed 3 bases, with 9 bases lying between them. CDR3 sequence: CASSIPGYGANVLTF. The CDR3, as DNA: TGTGCCAGTAGTATTCCCGGTTATGGGGCCAACGTCCTGACTTTC.

The chain has TRBV28 and TRBJ2-5, with 7 bases matching TRBD1. After removal of 5 bases from V and 5 bases from J, the junction contained 8 bases not matched to a gene. CDR1 MDHEN and CDR2 SYDVKM come from the germline V gene. This CDR3 region has 14 residues. In nucleotides, the CDR3 is TGTGCCAGCAGTACAGGGGCCCCCCGGGAGACCCAGTACTTC. Protein product: CASSTGAPRETQYF.

This clone was seen just once. This chain connects TRBV9 to TRBJ1-6, with no clear D. Germline V gene lookup returns CDR1 SGDLS and CDR2 YYNGEE. This CDR3 is built from 13 residues. The V end was cut by 0 bases, the J end by 7 bases, with 5 bases between. The CDR3 loop is CASSVDQNSPLHF. The CDR3 coding sequence is TGTGCCAGCAGCGTAGATCAGAATTCACCCCTCCACTTT. Supplemented by reference TRBV9 and TRBJ1-6, the full variable domain reads DSGVTQTPKHLITATGQRVTLRCSPRSGDLSVYWYQQSLDQGLQFLIQYYNGEERAKGNILERFSAQQFPDLHSELNLSSLELGDSALYFCASSVDQNSPLHFGNGTRLTVT.

The chain uses TRBV5-1 and TRBJ2-2; D is ambiguous. The germline V and J ends were trimmed by 4 bases and 0 bases, with 10 bases remaining between them. Germline CDR1 SGHRS, CDR2 YFSETQ. The CDR3 is 15 residues long. The CDR3 sequence is CASSTGRANTGELFF. As DNA, the CDR3 is TGCGCCAGCAGCACCGGACGGGCGAACACCGGGGAGCTGTTTTTT.

This clone was counted only a few times. The CDR3 DNA is TGTGCCAGTCGAGCCTGGGGGAACACTGAAGCTTTCTTT. Translation gives CASRAWGNTEAFF. This chain joins TRBV2 and TRBJ1-1; D is ambiguous. The CDR3 loop spans 13 amino acids. The V and J ends lost 9 bases and 1 base respectively, with 12 bases between them. Germline V gene lookup returns CDR1 SNHLY and CDR2 FYNNEI.

In DNA, the CDR3 is TGTGCCAGCAGCTTTGCGGGAGCGATAGAGACCCAGTACTTC. This codes for CASSFAGAIETQYF. The gene calls are TRBV7-6 and TRBJ2-5, with 7 bases aligning to TRBD2. V was pared by 3 bases and J by 4 bases, with 5 bases of the junction left unmatched. CDR1 is SGHVS, CDR2 FNYEAQ, per germline. The CDR3 is made up of 14 amino acids.

This clone was seen more than once but under ten times. The chain's CDR3 is CASSLAGEQYF. In DNA form, the CDR3 reads TGTGCCAGCTCCCTGGCGGGGGAGCAGTACTTC. This chain links TRBV6-5 with TRBJ2-7, with D possibly being TRBD2 (6 bases). V was pared by 8 bases and J by 7 bases, with 12 bases between. This CDR3 region has 11 residues. CDR1 MNHEY and CDR2 SVGAGI come from the germline V gene.

Turning to this clone: Sequence at one end of the junction differs from germline and may be a read error. CDR3 region: CASSLDFTGELFF. CDR3 nucleotides: TGTGCTAGCAGCCTCGACTTCACCGGGGAGCTGTTTTTT. This rearrangement joins TRBV7-7 to TRBJ2-2, with unresolved D. CDR3 length equals 13 residues. Germline CDR1 SSHAT, CDR2 FNYEAQ (reference sequence).

This chain joins TRBV29-1 and TRBJ1-1, with TRBD1 as a possible D gene (6 bases). Trimming cost V 6 bases and J 4 bases, with 12 bases left between them. The CDR3 runs to 12 residues. Germline lookup yields CDR1 SQVTM and CDR2 ANQGSEA. The CDR3 DNA reads TGCAGCGTCGCCAGGGGCGGCACTGAAGCTTTCTTT. Its translation is CSVARGGTEAFF.

The rearrangement joins TRBV11-2 to TRBJ2-7, with 7 bases aligning to TRBD2. The CDR3 covers 16 residues. V shed 3 bases, J shed 4 bases, and the junction held 12 bases outside the gene matches. Germline V gene sequence: CDR1 SGHAT, CDR2 FQNNGV. CDR3 residues: CASSFPSGNLRYEQYF. The CDR3 DNA reads TGTGCCAGCAGCTTTCCCAGCGGGAATCTTAGGTACGAGCAGTACTTC.

This clone was detected only once. This sequence joins TRBV28 and TRBJ2-7; perhaps D is TRBD1 or TRBD2 (5 bases each). This CDR3 is built from 15 residues. Germline-derived CDR1 and CDR2 are MDHEN and SYDVKM. Trimming shortened V by 5 bases and J by 2 bases, and 16 bases separated the two germline ends. This CDR3 reads CASSLSGTPTYEQYF. The CDR3 nucleotides read TGTGCCAGCAGTCTCTCCGGGACGCCCACCTACGAGCAGTACTTC. Looking up the rest from reference TRBV28 and TRBJ2-7 gives the full variable domain: DVKVTQSSRYLVKRTGEKVFLECVQDMDHENMFWYRQDPGLGLRLIYFSYDVKMKEKGDIPEGYSVSREKKERFSLILESASTNQTSMYLCASSLSGTPTYEQYFGPGTRLTVT.

The chain has TRBV27 and TRBJ2-1; D is possibly TRBD2 (6 bases). V lost 0 bases and J 3 bases, leaving 18 bases between the germline ends. Germline CDR1 is MNHEY and CDR2 is SMNVEV (reference sequence). The CDR3 is made up of 18 amino acids. The CDR3 protein is CASSLSLDRRAYYNEQFF. The CDR3 nucleotides read TGTGCCAGCAGTTTATCTCTGGACCGGAGGGCCTACTACAATGAGCAGTTCTTC.

The chain uses TRBV7-9 and TRBJ2-2; 7 nucleotides align to TRBD2. The junction had 5 bases not matched to a gene; V was cut back by 11 bases and J by 5 bases. The CDR3 runs 12 residues. Germline CDR1 reads SEHNR; CDR2 reads FQNEAQ (reference sequence). CDR3 loop: CAGGRGTGELFF. The CDR3 DNA is TGTGCCGGCGGGAGAGGTACCGGGGAGCTGTTTTTT.

This clone showed up just once. The V call is TRBV27, the J call TRBJ2-3, with 10 bases aligning to TRBD1. CDR3 size: 16 residues. The trim removed 5 bases at V and 9 bases at J, leaving 14 bases unmatched. Germline V gives CDR1 MNHEY, CDR2 SMNVEV (reference sequence). DNA of the CDR3: TGTGCCAGCAGTCCAGTACCGGGACAGGGGAGGGCGACGCAGTATTTT. Protein: CASSPVPGQGRATQYF.